This T cell receptor (beta chain) was observed in a study of cytomegalovirus exposure and HLA in healthy donors. Study as a whole: Assignment to the Caucasian-associated ancestry cluster applied to around four fifths of the 350 to 500 genotyped donors.

Notes on this clone: Its antigen is as yet unknown.

Study-wide results and limits: One variant, a missense change in DCLRE1C, was linked in a later analysis to TCR beta V- and J-gene trimming. It was in a later analysis that TCR association rates were seen to vary by HLA locus, highest for DRB1 and lowest for HLA-C. The study put 150 or so TCR beta chains on its list as cytomegalovirus-associated.

Amplification used 60 Vbeta primers and 13 Jbeta primers. Here immunoSEQ multiplex PCR was the method, and the copy in TCRdb shows in-frame clones only, minus some. The sample has hundreds of thousands of clones; more than 75% are singletons. The sequenced sample consisted of PBMCs. The origin of this receptor is a male donor in good health and CMV-seronegative.

This CDR3 reads CASSSTALTDTQYF. CDR3 nucleotides: TGTGCCAGCAGCTCGACAGCCCTCACAGATACGCAGTATTTT. The chain is built from TRBV5-8 and TRBJ2-3; tentative D call: TRBD1 (5 bases). V was pared by 3 bases and J by 2 bases, with 10 bases between. The CDR3 has 14 amino acids. Germline V gene lookup returns CDR1 SGHTS and CDR2 YDEGEE.